This T cell receptor (beta chain) was captured in a study of cytomegalovirus exposure and HLA in healthy donors. General study points: Clonal expansion, a later analysis showed, was greater in HLA-associated TCR beta chains than in equally common others.

PCR involved 60 Vbeta and 13 Jbeta primers. The method was immunoSEQ multiplex PCR; TCRdb's version includes in-frame clones alone and lacks a portion of them. The sample yields 120,000 or so clones, roughly 80% seen once. Remarks on this clone: Its antigen is not known.

Sequenced material: PBMCs. This TCR derives from a young man in good health and CMV-seronegative.

CDR3 loop: CASSMGGLAAYEQYF. DNA for the CDR3: TGTGCCAGTAGTATGGGGGGATTGGCGGCCTACGAGCAGTACTTC. The rearrangement links TRBV19 to TRBJ2-7; D is perhaps TRBD2 (6 bases). CDR1 is LNHDA, CDR2 SQIVND, per germline (reference sequence). CDR3 length: 15 amino acids. Trimming stripped 3 bases from V and 2 bases from J, with 14 bases between.